Given below is one T cell receptor beta chain in context. Primers used in a second PCR of roughly 7 to 12 cycles were a sample-barcoded 5' primer and a J-beta primer mix. From the 5' RACE reads, TCRdb called clonotypes with MiXCR, one entry per CDR3 protein. This sample carries roughly 2 million distinct CDR3 sequences, around half of them seen once, and the ten largest clones take over 2%. The entry originates in a study of blood T cells in healthy people across ages. CDR1 and CDR2 (germline): SGDLS, YYNGEE. V shed 5 bases and J 0 bases; nucleotides not matched to a gene: 5. This CDR3 is 16 amino acids long.

Sequenced sample: blood. The source of this sequence is a woman in her 40s in good health. V and J are TRBV9 and TRBJ2-1, with TRBD2 identical over 10 bases. CDR3 bases: TGTGCCAGCAGTAGCGGGGGGATCATCTCCTACAATGAGCAGTTCTTC. Protein: CASSSGGIISYNEQFF.